This is a list of T cell receptor beta chains from one sample in a study of T cells in Graves' hyperthyroidism and ophthalmopathy. TCRdb used MiXCR to reprocess the multiplex PCR reads, holding one entry per CDR3 protein. This sample yields 550,000 to 600,000 distinct CDR3 sequences, of which over 15% are seen a single time; 15% to 20% belongs to the top ten. The sample was blood. The receptor source for this set is a woman between 18 and 29 years old with Graves' hyperthyroidism. CDR3s include the opening cysteine and the closing phenylalanine or tryptophan. The D gene is left open where the match is weak. Not every row has a clone size; where given, it reads once, few, many or a size class.

v_gene: TRBV12-3/TRBV12-4; d_gene: TRBD2; abundance: many; j_gene: TRBJ2-1; CDR3aa: CASSLKSGSMGNEQFF; CDR3nt: TGTGCCAGCAGTTTAAAAAGCGGGAGTATGGGCAATGAGCAGTTCTTC
v_gene: TRBV20-1; d_gene: -; abundance: many; j_gene: TRBJ1-2; CDR3aa: CSARDEGGLDDGYTF; CDR3nt: TGCAGTGCTAGAGATGAGGGGGGTTTAGATGATGGCTACACCTTC
v_gene: TRBV6-1; d_gene: TRBD1; abundance: -; j_gene: TRBJ1-5; CDR3aa: CASARTGRDQPQHF; CDR3nt: TGTGCCAGCGCGAGGACAGGGAGAGATCAGCCCCAGCATTTT
v_gene: TRBV28; d_gene: -; abundance: many; j_gene: TRBJ2-1; CDR3aa: CASSFVRTYNEQFF; CDR3nt: TGTGCCAGCAGTTTCGTCAGAACTTACAATGAGCAGTTCTTC
v_gene: TRBV19; d_gene: -; abundance: few; j_gene: TRBJ2-3; CDR3aa: CASSVLGQGIADTQYF; CDR3nt: TGTGCCAGTAGTGTGCTGGGGCAGGGGATAGCAGATACGCAGTATTTT
v_gene: TRBV5-1; d_gene: TRBD1; abundance: many; j_gene: TRBJ1-4; CDR3aa: CASSQQGATNEKLFF; CDR3nt: TGCGCCAGCAGTCAACAGGGGGCAACTAATGAAAAACTGTTTTTT
v_gene: TRBV30; d_gene: -; abundance: -; j_gene: TRBJ1-6; CDR3aa: CAWSSSYNSPLHF; CDR3nt: TGTGCCTGGAGTAGCTCCTATAATTCACCCCTCCACTTT
v_gene: TRBV20-1; d_gene: TRBD1; abundance: -; j_gene: TRBJ1-3; CDR3aa: CSAYRGSSGNTIYF; CDR3nt: TGCAGTGCTTACAGGGGAAGCTCTGGAAACACCATATATTTT
v_gene: TRBV5-1; d_gene: -; abundance: -; j_gene: TRBJ2-2; CDR3aa: CATRRGTNTGELFF; CDR3nt: TGCGCCACCAGACGGGGGACAAACACCGGGGAGCTGTTTTTT
v_gene: TRBV7-2; d_gene: -; abundance: -; j_gene: TRBJ2-4; CDR3aa: CASSLLKNIQYF; CDR3nt: TGTGCCAGCAGCTTATTAAAAAACATTCAGTACTTC
v_gene: TRBV25-1; d_gene: -; abundance: -; j_gene: TRBJ1-1; CDR3aa: CATISDENTEAFF; CDR3nt: TGTGCCACCATCTCGGACGAAAACACTGAAGCTTTCTTT
v_gene: TRBV2; d_gene: TRBD2; abundance: -; j_gene: TRBJ2-5; CDR3aa: CASSRLAGVQETQYF; CDR3nt: TGTGCCAGCAGCAGACTAGCGGGGGTACAAGAGACCCAGTACTTC
v_gene: TRBV6-2/TRBV6-3; d_gene: -; abundance: many; j_gene: TRBJ1-2; CDR3aa: CASSYSWGNYGYTF; CDR3nt: TGTGCCAGCAGTTACTCTTGGGGTAACTATGGCTACACCTTC
v_gene: TRBV28; d_gene: TRBD2; abundance: -; j_gene: TRBJ2-4; CDR3aa: CASSSISGRAGAKNIQYF; CDR3nt: TGTGCCAGCAGTTCGATCAGCGGGAGGGCCGGAGCCAAAAACATTCAGTACTTC
v_gene: TRBV18; d_gene: TRBD1; abundance: -; j_gene: TRBJ2-7; CDR3aa: CATQGESYEQYF; CDR3nt: TGTGCCACCCAGGGGGAGTCCTACGAGCAGTACTTC
v_gene: TRBV28; d_gene: -; abundance: many; j_gene: TRBJ1-1; CDR3aa: CASSWWAGQLMNTEAFF; CDR3nt: TGTGCCAGCAGTTGGTGGGCAGGTCAACTAATGAACACTGAAGCTTTCTTT
v_gene: TRBV30; d_gene: -; abundance: few; j_gene: TRBJ2-2; CDR3aa: CAWRYQGPGELFF; CDR3nt: TGTGCCTGGAGGTACCAGGGACCCGGGGAGCTGTTTTTT
v_gene: TRBV2; d_gene: -; abundance: many; j_gene: TRBJ2-3; CDR3aa: CASSESRGDTDTQYF; CDR3nt: TGTGCCAGCAGTGAATCGCGGGGCGACACAGATACGCAGTATTTT
v_gene: TRBV13; d_gene: -; abundance: few; j_gene: TRBJ2-3; CDR3aa: CASSHRTSPGGESDTQYF; CDR3nt: TGTGCCAGCAGCCACCGCACTTCGCCAGGCGGTGAATCAGATACGCAGTATTTT
v_gene: TRBV28; d_gene: -; abundance: few; j_gene: TRBJ1-4; CDR3aa: CASSSTEREEKLFF; CDR3nt: TGTGCCAGCAGTTCGACCGAACGGGAGGAAAAACTGTTTTTT
v_gene: TRBV7-2; d_gene: TRBD2; abundance: -; j_gene: TRBJ2-7; CDR3aa: CASGTSGFSYEQYF; CDR3nt: TGTGCCAGCGGGACTAGCGGATTCTCCTACGAGCAGTACTTC
v_gene: TRBV7-8; d_gene: -; abundance: -; j_gene: TRBJ1-2; CDR3aa: CASTLIGGGNYGYTF; CDR3nt: TGTGCCAGCACCCTTATAGGGGGAGGGAACTATGGCTACACCTTC
v_gene: TRBV20-1; d_gene: TRBD2; abundance: many; j_gene: TRBJ2-3; CDR3aa: CSASKLAGGGTDTQYF; CDR3nt: TGCAGTGCTTCCAAGCTAGCGGGAGGTGGCACAGATACGCAGTATTTT
v_gene: TRBV6-1; d_gene: TRBD1; abundance: -; j_gene: TRBJ2-1; CDR3aa: CASSHRDRPYNEQFF; CDR3nt: TGTGCCAGCAGTCACCGGGACAGGCCGTACAATGAGCAGTTCTTC
v_gene: TRBV6-1; d_gene: -; abundance: many; j_gene: TRBJ1-6; CDR3aa: CASSVRSSYNSPLHF; CDR3nt: TGTGCCAGCAGTGTCCGGAGCTCCTATAATTCACCCCTCCACTTT
v_gene: TRBV4-1; d_gene: -; abundance: -; j_gene: TRBJ1-6; CDR3aa: CASSQDNGRSPLHF; CDR3nt: TGCGCCAGCAGCCAAGATAACGGTCGCTCACCCCTCCACTTT
v_gene: TRBV29-1; d_gene: -; abundance: few; j_gene: TRBJ1-2; CDR3aa: CSAGTPGYGYTF; CDR3nt: TGCAGCGCGGGGACACCCGGATACGGCTACACCTTC
v_gene: TRBV4-2; d_gene: -; abundance: many; j_gene: TRBJ1-6; CDR3aa: CASSHETGTGDDNSPLHF; CDR3nt: TGTGCCAGCAGCCACGAAACTGGAACCGGGGATGATAATTCACCCCTCCACTTT
v_gene: TRBV15; d_gene: TRBD2; abundance: few; j_gene: TRBJ2-1; CDR3aa: CATSTRLAVSYNEQFF; CDR3nt: TGTGCCACCAGCACCCGACTAGCCGTGTCCTACAATGAGCAGTTCTTC
v_gene: TRBV19; d_gene: -; abundance: -; j_gene: TRBJ2-3; CDR3aa: CASSIEGFPDTQYF; CDR3nt: TGTGCCAGTAGTATAGAGGGGTTTCCAGATACGCAGTATTTT
v_gene: TRBV7-9; d_gene: TRBD1; abundance: many; j_gene: TRBJ2-5; CDR3aa: CASSPPDRARKETQYF; CDR3nt: TGTGCCAGCAGCCCACCGGACAGGGCTCGGAAAGAGACCCAGTACTTC
v_gene: TRBV10-3; d_gene: -; abundance: -; j_gene: TRBJ1-6; CDR3aa: CAIRGDGVDNSPLHF; CDR3nt: TGTGCCATCAGGGGGGACGGGGTGGATAATTCACCCCTCCACTTT
v_gene: TRBV3-1; d_gene: -; abundance: many; j_gene: TRBJ1-1; CDR3aa: CASSQMGNTEAFF; CDR3nt: TGTGCCAGCAGCCAAATGGGTAACACTGAAGCTTTCTTT
v_gene: TRBV20-1; d_gene: -; abundance: -; j_gene: TRBJ2-7; CDR3aa: CSAGWDGPYEQYF; CDR3nt: TGCAGTGCGGGTTGGGACGGGCCCTACGAGCAGTACTTC
v_gene: TRBV6-1; d_gene: -; abundance: many; j_gene: TRBJ2-5; CDR3aa: CASSFTGTTGETQYF; CDR3nt: TGTGCCAGCAGTTTCACCGGGACTACAGGGGAGACCCAGTACTTC
v_gene: TRBV6-2/TRBV6-3; d_gene: TRBD1; abundance: few; j_gene: TRBJ1-3; CDR3aa: CASSAATGSTFGNTIYF; CDR3nt: TGTGCCAGCAGTGCCGCGACAGGGTCCACCTTCGGAAACACCATATATTTT
v_gene: TRBV30; d_gene: -; abundance: -; j_gene: TRBJ2-3; CDR3aa: CAWSGLAWADTQYF; CDR3nt: TGTGCCTGGAGTGGCCTAGCCTGGGCAGATACGCAGTATTTT
v_gene: TRBV9; d_gene: -; abundance: -; j_gene: TRBJ1-5; CDR3aa: CASSEGPGAQPQHF; CDR3nt: TGTGCCAGCAGCGAGGGACCGGGGGCACAGCCCCAGCATTTT
v_gene: TRBV12-3/TRBV12-4; d_gene: TRBD2; abundance: many; j_gene: TRBJ2-7; CDR3aa: CASSLISSGRPYEQYF; CDR3nt: TGTGCCAGCAGTTTAATTTCTAGCGGGCGACCCTACGAGCAGTACTTC
v_gene: TRBV11-2; d_gene: TRBD1; abundance: many; j_gene: TRBJ2-7; CDR3aa: CASSRQGNHWLEQYF; CDR3nt: TGTGCCAGCAGCCGACAGGGGAACCACTGGCTCGAGCAGTACTTC
v_gene: TRBV12-3/TRBV12-4; d_gene: TRBD1; abundance: -; j_gene: TRBJ2-2; CDR3aa: CASSSETGYAGELFF; CDR3nt: TGTGCCAGCAGTTCGGAGACAGGGTACGCCGGGGAGCTGTTTTTT
v_gene: TRBV5-6; d_gene: -; abundance: many; j_gene: TRBJ2-3; CDR3aa: CASSLSGTGTDTQYF; CDR3nt: TGTGCCAGCAGCTTATCGGGGACTGGCACAGATACGCAGTATTTT
v_gene: TRBV7-9; d_gene: TRBD2; abundance: few; j_gene: TRBJ2-1; CDR3aa: CASSSTSGSWNEQFF; CDR3nt: TGTGCCAGCAGTTCGACTAGCGGGAGCTGGAATGAGCAGTTCTTC
v_gene: TRBV7-9; d_gene: -; abundance: many; j_gene: TRBJ1-5; CDR3aa: CASSPQGGNQPQHF; CDR3nt: TGTGCCAGCAGTCCACAGGGTGGCAATCAGCCCCAGCATTTT
v_gene: TRBV4-2; d_gene: TRBD2; abundance: few; j_gene: TRBJ2-4; CDR3aa: CASSQEGPAGDIQYF; CDR3nt: TGTGCCAGCAGCCAAGAGGGGCCAGCGGGGGACATTCAGTACTTC
v_gene: TRBV30; d_gene: -; abundance: -; j_gene: TRBJ1-2; CDR3aa: CAWSVPPDRGSYTF; CDR3nt: TGTGCCTGGAGTGTTCCGCCGGACAGAGGGAGCTACACCTTC
v_gene: TRBV28; d_gene: -; abundance: many; j_gene: TRBJ2-6; CDR3aa: CASSFAGSGANVLTF; CDR3nt: TGTGCCAGCAGTTTCGCAGGGTCTGGGGCCAACGTCCTGACTTTC
v_gene: TRBV2; d_gene: TRBD2; abundance: few; j_gene: TRBJ2-5; CDR3aa: CASAGLRKETQYF; CDR3nt: TGTGCCAGCGCGGGACTACGAAAAGAGACCCAGTACTTC